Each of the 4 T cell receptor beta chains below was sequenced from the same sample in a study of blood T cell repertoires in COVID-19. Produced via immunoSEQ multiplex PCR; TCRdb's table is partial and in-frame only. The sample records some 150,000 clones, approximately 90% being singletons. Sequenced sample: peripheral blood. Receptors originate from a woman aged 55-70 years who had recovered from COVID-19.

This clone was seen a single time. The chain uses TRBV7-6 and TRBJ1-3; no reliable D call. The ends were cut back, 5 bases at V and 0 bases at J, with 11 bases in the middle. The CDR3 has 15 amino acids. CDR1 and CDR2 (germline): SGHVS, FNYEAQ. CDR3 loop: CASSASGSSGNTIYF. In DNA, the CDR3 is TGTGCCAGCAGCGCGTCTGGGAGCTCTGGAAACACCATATATTTT.

The CDR3 loop is CASSESRGTYGYTF. As DNA, the CDR3 is TGTGCCAGCAGTGAGTCTAGGGGGACCTATGGCTACACCTTC. The V gene is TRBV2, the J gene TRBJ1-2; a possible D gene is TRBD1 (6 bases). Trimming cost V 3 bases and J 4 bases, with 12 bases left between them. From germline, CDR1 is SNHLY and CDR2 FYNNEI. The CDR3 totals 14 residues.

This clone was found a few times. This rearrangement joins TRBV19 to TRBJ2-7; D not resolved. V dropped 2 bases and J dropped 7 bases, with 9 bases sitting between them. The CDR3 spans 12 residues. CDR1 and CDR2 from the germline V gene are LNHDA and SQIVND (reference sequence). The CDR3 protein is CASSIHVGEQYF. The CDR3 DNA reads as TGTGCCAGTAGTATACATGTCGGTGAGCAGTACTTC.

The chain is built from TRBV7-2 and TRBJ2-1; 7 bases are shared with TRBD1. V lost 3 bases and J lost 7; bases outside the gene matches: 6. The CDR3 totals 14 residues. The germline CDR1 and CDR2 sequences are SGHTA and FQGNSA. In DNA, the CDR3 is TGTGCCAGCAGCTTTAGACAGGGAAGGAATGAGCAGTTCTTC. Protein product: CASSFRQGRNEQFF. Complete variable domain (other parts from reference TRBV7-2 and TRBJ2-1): GAGVSQSPSNKVTEKGKDVELRCDPISGHTALYWYRQSLGQGLEFLIYFQGNSAPDKSGLPSDRFSAERTGGSVSTLTIQRTQQEDSAVYLCASSFRQGRNEQFFGPGTRLTVL.